This T cell receptor (beta chain) emerged from a study of Graves' ophthalmopathy and Graves' hyperthyroidism. The CDR3 spans 14 residues. Trimming pared 6 bases from V and 7 bases from J, leaving 19 bases between. Those donors who had ophthalmopathy presented with moderate-to-severe activity, a CAS of ≥3, a NOSPECS of ≥4 and a duration under 3 months. Amplification of the TCR beta CDR3 regions used RNA transcripts (as template). After a first-round RT-PCR with HTBI primers, a second-round multiplex PCR was run. TCRdb reprocessed the multiplex PCR reads via MiXCR and lists one record per CDR3 protein. Of fewer than 250,000 distinct CDR3 sequences in the sample, under 30% were seen once.

The source is a man between 50 and 59 years old with Graves' ophthalmopathy. The sample taken for sequencing was peripheral blood. The chain couples TRBV12-3 or TRBV12-4 to TRBJ2-7; D might be TRBD2 (6 bases). The CDR3 here is CASSPPGLSREQYF. The CDR3 DNA reads TGTGCCAGCAGCCCACCGGGACTCTCCCGGGAGCAGTACTTC.